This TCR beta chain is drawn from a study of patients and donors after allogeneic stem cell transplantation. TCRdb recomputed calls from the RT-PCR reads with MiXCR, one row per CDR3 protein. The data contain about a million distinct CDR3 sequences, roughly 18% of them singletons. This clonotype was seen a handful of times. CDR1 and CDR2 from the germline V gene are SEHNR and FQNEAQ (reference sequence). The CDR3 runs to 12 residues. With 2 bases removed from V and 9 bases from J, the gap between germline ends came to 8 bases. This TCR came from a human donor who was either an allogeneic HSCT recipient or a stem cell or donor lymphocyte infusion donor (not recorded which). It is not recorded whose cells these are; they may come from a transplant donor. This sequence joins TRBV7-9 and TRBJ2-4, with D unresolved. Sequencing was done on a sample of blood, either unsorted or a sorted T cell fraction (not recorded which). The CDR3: CASSLPGSIQYF. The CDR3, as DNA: TGTGCCAGCAGCTTACCAGGCAGCATTCAGTACTTC.